The 20 T cell receptor beta chains below were found in one sample sequenced in a study of blood T cell repertoires in COVID-19. The table came from immunoSEQ multiplex PCR; TCRdb's copy has only in-frame clones and leaves some out. The sample consists of about 87,000 clones, around 86% of them appearing once. The specimen was peripheral blood. These receptors were collected from a woman in her seventies with acute or convalescent COVID-19.

The chain combines TRBV7-6 with TRBJ2-7, with D unclear. The CDR3 is 15 residues long. V was clipped by 5 bases and J by 3 bases, with 17 bases between them. Germline CDR1 SGHVS, CDR2 FNYEAQ. The CDR3 nucleotides read TGTGCCAGCAGCCGCTCCCCGACTGAACTCTACGAGCAGTACTTC. Translation: CASSRSPTELYEQYF.

V is TRBV7-3 and J is TRBJ2-1; TRBD1 agrees at 8 bases. V dropped 2 bases and J dropped 11; count of bases not matched to a gene: 2. Germline CDR1 is SGHTA and CDR2 is FQGTGA. The length of the CDR3 is 12 residues. The CDR3 sequence is CASSLGQGKQFF. In DNA form, the CDR3 reads TGTGCCAGCAGCTTAGGACAGGGTAAGCAGTTCTTC.

This clone has only one observation. The chain links TRBV5-1 to TRBJ1-1, with TRBD1 identical over 7 bases. The CDR3 length is 15 residues. V was pared by 1 base and J by 1 base, with 4 bases of the junction left unmatched. Germline V lookup: CDR1 SGHRS, CDR2 YFSETQ. The CDR3 is CASSLSGTENTEAFF. CDR3 sequence (DNA): TGCGCCAGCAGCTTGTCAGGGACAGAGAACACTGAAGCTTTCTTT.

The rearrangement links TRBV5-1 to TRBJ2-2, with 8 bases that match TRBD1. The germline V gene has CDR1 SGHRS and CDR2 YFSETQ. The length of the CDR3 is 16 residues. Trimming removed 2 bases from V and 6 bases from J; junction bases left unmatched: 9. The CDR3 here is CASSLATGAIPGELFF. The CDR3 coding sequence is TGCGCCAGCAGCTTAGCGACAGGGGCAATCCCCGGGGAGCTGTTTTTT.

The V and J genes are TRBV7-3 and TRBJ2-1; D is perhaps TRBD2 (6 bases). The CDR3 consists of 14 residues. Trimming took off 8 bases at V and 9 bases at J, with 20 bases between the two ends. Germline CDR1 and CDR2: SGHTA and FQGTGA. The CDR3 loop is CASGGANLGSEQFF. As DNA, the CDR3 is TGTGCCAGCGGCGGGGCTAATCTTGGGAGTGAGCAGTTCTTC.

J is TRBJ2-7 and V is TRBV15, with 9 positions matching TRBD1. Germline trimming cut 4 bases from V and 0 bases from J; bases unmatched to any gene: 4. CDR3 size: 15 residues. Germline-derived CDR1 and CDR2 are LNHNV and YYDKDF (reference sequence). The CDR3 here is CATSTDRGVSYEQYF. The CDR3 DNA reads TGTGCCACCAGCACGGACAGGGGAGTCTCCTACGAGCAGTACTTC.

The chain couples TRBV27 to TRBJ1-4, with TRBD1 identical over 9 bases. This CDR3 comprises 18 residues. Trimming cost V 0 bases and J 7 bases; bases outside gene matches: 12. The germline V gene encodes CDR1 MNHEY and CDR2 SMNVEV (reference sequence). The CDR3 sequence: CASSLSPGQGFGSEKLFF. CDR3 DNA: TGTGCCAGCAGTTTATCGCCGGGACAGGGATTCGGGAGTGAAAAACTGTTTTTT.

In DNA, the CDR3 is TGCGCCAGCAGTGAGTCGGCAGGGGTCGCCTACGAGCAGTACTTC. It yields the protein CASSESAGVAYEQYF. The chain uses TRBV10-2 and TRBJ2-7, with D perhaps matching TRBD1 (6 bases). The length of the CDR3 is 15 residues. The V end was cut by 0 bases, the J end by 2 bases, with 11 bases between. CDR1 WSHSY and CDR2 SAAADI come from the germline V gene.

The chain carries TRBV5-1 and TRBJ1-1, with 8 nucleotides matching TRBD1. The germline V gene has CDR1 SGHRS and CDR2 YFSETQ. The junction had 5 bases not matched to a gene; V was cut back by 5 bases and J by 2 bases. CDR3 length: 14 residues. The CDR3 DNA reads as TGCGCCAGCAGGACAGGGGAGTCAAACACTGAAGCTTTCTTT. It is translated as CASRTGESNTEAFF.

This clone showed up just once. The rearrangement uses TRBV5-1 and TRBJ2-1, with a tentative D call TRBD2 (5 bases). The germline V and J ends were trimmed by 4 bases and 9 bases, with 14 bases remaining between them. Germline loops: CDR1 SGHRS, CDR2 YFSETQ. The CDR3 has 13 amino acids. CDR3 sequence: CASSPGPAGEQFF. CDR3 coding DNA: TGCGCCAGCAGCCCCGGACCGGCGGGTGAGCAGTTCTTC.

The chain employs TRBV7-3 and TRBJ2-3, with TRBD2 matching 11 bases. Germline-derived CDR1 and CDR2 are SGHTA and FQGTGA. The CDR3 is 16 amino acids. The ends lost 4 bases at V and 9 bases at J; junction bases unmatched: 12. This CDR3 reads CASSSHSGGAGETQYF. The CDR3 region has the DNA TGTGCCAGCAGCTCGCATAGCGGGGGGGCGGGCGAGACGCAGTATTTT.

The rearrangement joins TRBV5-1 to TRBJ1-1; D is undetermined. Germline values: CDR1 SGHRS, CDR2 YFSETQ. The CDR3 runs 14 residues. Deletions cut 1 base from V and 1 base from J, with 8 bases between. The CDR3 is CASSLRSGNTEAFF. In nucleotides, the CDR3 is TGCGCCAGCAGCTTGAGGTCAGGGAACACTGAAGCTTTCTTT.

The J gene is TRBJ2-1, the V gene TRBV9, with D possibly matching TRBD2 (6 bases). V was pared by 2 bases and J by 5 bases, with 14 bases between. Germline V CDR1 and CDR2: SGDLS, YYNGEE. The CDR3 is 15 residues long. This CDR3 is CASSVGRWGDNEQFF. The DNA for the CDR3 is TGTGCCAGCAGCGTCGGTCGATGGGGGGACAATGAGCAGTTCTTC.

Only a few counts were recorded for this clone. The chain is built from TRBV18 and TRBJ2-1; D perhaps matches TRBD1 (5 bases). The CDR3 is 17 amino acids. Germline loops: CDR1 KGHSH, CDR2 LQKENI. Trimming cost V 0 bases and J 6 bases, with 18 bases left between them. In DNA form, the CDR3 reads TGTGCCAGCTCACCACCGGAGCACCCCGGACAAGGCAATGAGCAGTTCTTC. Amino acids: CASSPPEHPGQGNEQFF.

This chain connects TRBV30 to TRBJ1-6; D may be TRBD1 (6 bases). Trimming pared 2 bases from V and 7 bases from J, leaving 12 bases between. This CDR3 region has 14 residues. Germline V gene lookup returns CDR1 GTSNPN and CDR2 SVGIG (reference sequence). CDR3 region: CAWSLGQPNSPLHF. CDR3 nucleotide sequence: TGTGCCTGGAGTCTCGGACAGCCAAATTCACCCCTCCACTTT.

The V call is TRBV28, the J call TRBJ1-5; D is ambiguous. The germline CDR1 and CDR2 sequences are MDHEN and SYDVKM. The germline V and J ends were trimmed by 3 bases and 1 base, with 7 bases remaining between them. The CDR3 has 14 amino acids. The CDR3 DNA sequence: TGTGCCAGCAGTTTTGTCCTGAGCAATCAGCCCCAGCATTTT. The encoded protein is CASSFVLSNQPQHF.

The rearrangement links TRBV5-3 to TRBJ2-5, with 7 bases aligning to TRBD2. TRBV5-3 qualifies as an ORF whose function is uncertain. V was clipped by 4 bases and J by 4 bases; unmatched bases: 10. The CDR3 contains 15 residues. The CDR3 region has the DNA TGTGCCAGAAGCACAGCGGGGTTAGCCCGAGAGACCCAGTACTTC. Encoded protein: CARSTAGLARETQYF.

This rearrangement joins TRBV5-1 to TRBJ1-3; D is ambiguous. V gave up 0 bases and J gave up 0 bases, with 7 bases separating them. Germline CDR1 reads SGHRS; CDR2 reads YFSETQ. The CDR3 loop spans 15 amino acids. CDR3 sequence reads: CASSLVPDSGNTIYF. The CDR3 DNA sequence: TGCGCCAGCAGCTTGGTGCCAGACTCTGGAAACACCATATATTTT.

V is TRBV10-3 and J is TRBJ2-7, with TRBD2 matching 11 bases. Germline V CDR1 and CDR2: ENHRY, SYGVKD. The length of the CDR3 is 18 residues. The V segment lost 3 bases and the J segment 4 bases; nucleotides outside the gene matches: 14. The CDR3 loop reads CAISDHSGGALTAYEQYF. CDR3 sequence (DNA): TGTGCCATCAGTGATCATAGCGGGGGGGCCCTCACGGCGTACGAGCAGTACTTC.

This CDR3 is CASSEGQEPYEQYF. The DNA of the CDR3 is TGCGCCAGCAGCGAGGGACAGGAACCCTACGAGCAGTACTTC. The genes are TRBV5-1 and TRBJ2-7; 8 bases map to TRBD1. Trimming at V came to 4 bases and at J to 2 bases, leaving 5 bases not matched to a gene. Germline-derived CDR1 and CDR2 are SGHRS and YFSETQ. The CDR3 is 14 residues long.